A selection of T cell receptor beta chains follows, all from one sample in a study of CD8 T cells in ankylosing spondylitis. TCRdb used MiXCR to reprocess the 5' RACE reads, holding one entry per CDR3 protein. The sample holds 400,000 to 450,000 distinct CDR3 sequences, 15% to 20% seen once. The specimen sequenced was blood, either unsorted or a sorted T cell fraction (not recorded which). These receptors all come from a male donor with ankylosing spondylitis. CDR3s include the opening cysteine and the closing phenylalanine or tryptophan. The order of the fields is V gene, J gene, CDR3 protein.

TRBV20-1	TRBJ2-3	CSAPTSGGSTDTQYF
TRBV20-1	TRBJ2-2	CSAQYQMLPGELFF
TRBV4-2	TRBJ1-2	CASSQGTQGADYGYTF
TRBV12-5	TRBJ2-2	CASGFTRPLANPGELFF
TRBV29-1	TRBJ2-1	CSVVERGGGEQFF
TRBV12-3/TRBV12-4	TRBJ2-5	CASSLWGQETQYF
TRBV6-2/TRBV6-3	TRBJ2-3	CASTSGDTQYF
TRBV7-6	TRBJ1-3	CASSPQSGAGNTIYF
TRBV11-1	TRBJ2-1	CASSLGPALRAGAMERGYNEQFF
TRBV4-1	TRBJ1-1	CASSQVGKRVNTEAFF
TRBV11-2	TRBJ2-1	CASSFLRDRTYNEQFF
TRBV7-9	TRBJ1-1	CASSPGGTAEGEAFF
TRBV7-9	TRBJ2-3	CASSLSGGTSTDTQYF
TRBV5-1	TRBJ2-3	CASSLGDRDTDTQYF
TRBV7-9	TRBJ1-3	CASSTDRSSGNTIYF
TRBV4-2	TRBJ2-7	CASSQEIGYEQYF
TRBV20-1	TRBJ2-7	CSAIDSAASYEQYF
TRBV3-1	TRBJ1-5	CASSQERRQPQHF
TRBV9	TRBJ1-4	CASSVAGTATNEKLFF
TRBV6-1	TRBJ2-7	CASNLGWAPGEQYF
TRBV9	TRBJ2-3	CASSVGGYLGTDTQYF
TRBV11-2	TRBJ2-2	CASSSGGLAGGSSGELFF
TRBV24-1	TRBJ2-1	CATSDMSSRTPYNEQFF
TRBV7-8	TRBJ1-1	CASSLGGQRATNTEAFF
TRBV20-1	TRBJ2-5	CSAPMMGKQETQYF
TRBV7-2	TRBJ1-4	CASSLVIWEKLFF
TRBV6-1	TRBJ2-2	CASIQPPGSAWTGELFF
TRBV5-1	TRBJ1-3	CASTVGASFSGNTIYF
TRBV20-1	TRBJ2-1	CSASAGTYQFF
TRBV10-3	TRBJ1-5	CAISERMAASNQPQHF
TRBV5-4	TRBJ1-1	CASSLEWGNTEAFF
TRBV12-3/TRBV12-4	TRBJ2-7	CASSPADRDGEQYF
TRBV12-3/TRBV12-4	TRBJ1-1	CASSPNQGRAEAFF
TRBV28	TRBJ2-7	CASSEPGQNSYEQYF
TRBV5-1	TRBJ2-1	CASSLEAGGPYNEQFF
TRBV2	TRBJ2-5	CASSEALPPGTQYF
TRBV20-1	TRBJ2-3	CSAPSAQASTDTQYF
TRBV7-9	TRBJ1-1	CASSLAIRGAFF
TRBV25-1	TRBJ1-6	CAPSTRHSSSSYNSPLHF
TRBV20-1	TRBJ2-7	CSASLAGTRGGPYEQYF
TRBV7-3	TRBJ2-3	CASSSGRSTDTQYF
TRBV11-2	TRBJ1-2	CASSLVAANYGYTF
TRBV7-3	TRBJ2-3	CASSLGPGTFSDTQYF
TRBV5-1	TRBJ2-7	CASSLAGRRDYEQYF